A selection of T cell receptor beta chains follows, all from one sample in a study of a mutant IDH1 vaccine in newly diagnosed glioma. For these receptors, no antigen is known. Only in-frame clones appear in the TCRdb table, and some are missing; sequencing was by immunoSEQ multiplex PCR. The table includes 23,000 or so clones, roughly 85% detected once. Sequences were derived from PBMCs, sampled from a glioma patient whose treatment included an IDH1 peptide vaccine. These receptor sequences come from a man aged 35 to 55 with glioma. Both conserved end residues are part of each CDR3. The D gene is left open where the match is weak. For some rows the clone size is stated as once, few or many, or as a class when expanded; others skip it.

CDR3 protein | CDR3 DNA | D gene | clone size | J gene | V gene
CASRPRPHSGNTIYF | TGTGCCAGCAGACCTAGGCCGCACTCTGGAAACACCATATATTTT | . | . | TRBJ1-3 | TRBV6-5
CASSRGTSGNVDEQFF | TGTGCCAGCAGCCGTGGGACTAGCGGAAATGTAGATGAGCAGTTCTTC | TRBD2 | . | TRBJ2-1 | TRBV6-6
CASSSGTSSSYNEQFF | TGTGCCAGCAGCTCGGGGACCTCCAGCTCCTACAATGAGCAGTTCTTC | . | . | TRBJ2-1 | TRBV5-4
CAWSFMNTEAFF | TGTGCCTGGAGCTTTATGAACACTGAAGCTTTCTTT | . | few | TRBJ1-1 | TRBV30
CASSLEGFLGSSYNEQFF | TGCGCCAGCAGCTTGGAAGGGTTCCTAGGAAGCTCCTACAATGAGCAGTTCTTC | . | . | TRBJ2-1 | TRBV5-1
CASGLVGPSMEQFF | TGTGCTAGTGGTTTGGTGGGACCATCGATGGAGCAGTTCTTC | . | . | TRBJ2-1 | TRBV12-5
CAWSVGESPLHF | TGTGCCTGGAGTGTAGGCGAGTCACCCCTCCACTTT | . | . | TRBJ1-6 | TRBV30
CASSLGQETQYF | TGTGCCAGCAGCTTGGGGCAAGAGACCCAGTACTTC | . | . | TRBJ2-5 | TRBV7-2
CASSRVRGQQGTMGTQYF | TGTGCCAGCAGCCGAGTCCGGGGGCAGCAGGGGACCATGGGGACCCAGTACTTC | . | . | TRBJ2-5 | TRBV7-7
CASRNTGMETQYF | TGTGCCAGTAGAAACACTGGGATGGAGACCCAGTACTTC | . | . | TRBJ2-5 | TRBV19
CASIPALNTDTQYF | TGCGCCAGCATCCCGGCACTCAACACAGATACGCAGTATTTT | . | . | TRBJ2-3 | TRBV10-1
CASSEALGTGAGNQPQHF | TGTGCCAGCAGTGAAGCGCTTGGGACAGGGGCGGGCAATCAGCCCCAGCATTTT | TRBD1 | . | TRBJ1-5 | TRBV6-1
CASSLGRANTGELFF | TGCGCCAGCAGCTTGGGAAGGGCCAACACCGGGGAGCTGTTTTTT | . | . | TRBJ2-2 | TRBV5-1
CASSLAGGPGEAFF | TGCGCCAGCAGCCTGGCAGGGGGACCGGGCGAAGCTTTCTTT | TRBD1 | . | TRBJ1-1 | TRBV4-1
CASRAAKETQYF | TGTGCCAGTAGGGCGGCAAAAGAGACCCAGTACTTC | . | few | TRBJ2-5 | TRBV19
CARSYDFEQYF | TGTGCCAGAAGTTACGACTTCGAGCAGTACTTC | . | . | TRBJ2-7 | TRBV5-3
CASSQAESTANYGYTF | TGCGCCAGCAGCCAAGCGGAAAGTACGGCCAACTATGGCTACACCTTC | . | . | TRBJ1-2 | TRBV4-1
CASSSIQVNTEAFF | TGCGCCAGCAGCTCGATACAGGTTAACACTGAAGCTTTCTTT | . | few | TRBJ1-1 | TRBV5-1
CASSQAWGDYGYTF | TGCGCCAGCAGCCAAGCCTGGGGGGACTATGGCTACACCTTC | . | . | TRBJ1-2 | TRBV4-3
CASSDLGKDTQYF | TGCGCCAGCAGCGACCTCGGGAAGGATACGCAGTATTTT | . | . | TRBJ2-3 | TRBV4-3
CASLGGAVLKSNQPQHF | TGTGCCAGTCTCGGTGGGGCTGTCTTGAAAAGCAATCAGCCCCAGCATTTT | . | . | TRBJ1-5 | TRBV11-1
CASGFQSSYNSPLHF | TGTGCCAGCGGATTTCAGAGCTCCTATAATTCACCCCTCCACTTT | . | . | TRBJ1-6 | TRBV27
CASRLSPYQGGLARQETQYF | TGTGCCAGCAGACTTTCCCCTTACCAGGGGGGGTTAGCCCGACAAGAGACCCAGTACTTC | . | . | TRBJ2-5 | TRBV14
CASSPLGETQYF | TGTGCCAGCAGCCCCCTGGGGGAGACCCAGTACTTC | . | once | TRBJ2-5 | TRBV11-2
CASSKAPGTVMNTEAFF | TGTGCCAGCAGCAAGGCACCCGGGACAGTCATGAACACTGAAGCTTTCTTT | . | . | TRBJ1-1 | TRBV21-1
CASSLDRRGEQFF | TGTGCCAGCAGCTTGGATCGGAGAGGAGAGCAGTTCTTC | . | . | TRBJ2-1 | TRBV11-3
CASSPQETQYF | TGTGCCAGCTCACCCCAAGAGACCCAGTACTTC | . | . | TRBJ2-5 | TRBV18
CASSLVQASNEQFF | TGTGCCAGCAGCTTAGTACAGGCGTCCAATGAGCAGTTCTTC | . | . | TRBJ2-1 | TRBV7-6